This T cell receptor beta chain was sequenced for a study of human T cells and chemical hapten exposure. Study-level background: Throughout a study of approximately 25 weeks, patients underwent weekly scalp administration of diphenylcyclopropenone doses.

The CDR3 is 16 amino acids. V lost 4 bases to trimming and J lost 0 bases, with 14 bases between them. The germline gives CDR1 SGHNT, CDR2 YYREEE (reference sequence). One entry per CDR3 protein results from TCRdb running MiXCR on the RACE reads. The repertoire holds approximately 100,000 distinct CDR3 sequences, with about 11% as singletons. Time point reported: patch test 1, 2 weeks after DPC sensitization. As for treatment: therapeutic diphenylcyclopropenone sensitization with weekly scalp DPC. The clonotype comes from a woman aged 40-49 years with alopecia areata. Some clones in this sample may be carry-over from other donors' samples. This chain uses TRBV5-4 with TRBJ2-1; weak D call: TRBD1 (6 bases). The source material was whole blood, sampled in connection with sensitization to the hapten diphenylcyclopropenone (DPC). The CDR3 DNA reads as TGTGCCAGCAGCCCAGGGGCACCGAGCTCCTACAATGAGCAGTTCTTC. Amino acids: CASSPGAPSSYNEQFF.